The rows below give T cell receptor beta chains drawn from one sample of a study of multiple sclerosis patients with progressive multifocal leukoencephalopathy. Produced via immunoSEQ multiplex PCR; TCRdb's table is partial and in-frame only. The profile shows approximately 26,000 clones, 88% of them singletons. The sequenced sample was PBMCs. The receptors here all came from a human donor with multiple sclerosis. Both conserved end residues are part of each CDR3. The D gene is left open where the match is weak. For some rows the clone size is stated as once, few or many, or as a class when expanded; others skip it.

V gene	clone size	D gene	J gene	CDR3 protein	CDR3 DNA
TRBV4-3	-	-	TRBJ2-2	CASSQGPGEWRTGELFF	TGCGCCAGCAGCCAAGGGCCGGGGGAATGGCGGACCGGGGAGCTGTTTTTT
TRBV5-1	-	TRBD2	TRBJ2-1	CASSLTRGTSGNNYNEQFF	TGCGCCAGCAGCTTGACACGAGGGACTAGCGGGAACAACTACAATGAGCAGTTCTTC
TRBV18	-	-	TRBJ1-2	CASSPPIGGDLNYGYTF	TGTGCCAGCTCACCACCGATTGGTGGTGACCTTAACTATGGCTACACCTTC
TRBV7-2	-	-	TRBJ2-7	CASSLTGGPLYEQYF	TGTGCCAGCAGCTTAACCGGGGGACCACTTTACGAGCAGTACTTC
TRBV18	-	-	TRBJ2-1	CASSQLLVLNEQFF	TGTGCCAGCTCACAACTACTAGTTCTGAATGAGCAGTTCTTC
TRBV10-1	-	TRBD1	TRBJ1-1	CASSPGTGGNTEAFF	TGCGCCAGCAGTCCCGGGACAGGGGGGAACACTGAAGCTTTCTTT
TRBV7-8	-	-	TRBJ1-2	CASSLDPRNYGYTF	TGTGCCAGCAGCTTAGACCCCAGGAACTATGGCTACACCTTC
TRBV6-5	-	TRBD1	TRBJ1-6	CASSQQGANSPLHF	TGTGCCAGCAGCCAACAGGGGGCCAATTCACCCCTCCACTTT
TRBV19	-	-	TRBJ1-6	CASSMAGPNSPLHF	TGTGCCAGTAGTATGGCGGGACCCAATTCACCCCTCCACTTT
TRBV11-3	-	-	TRBJ1-1	CASSLGAPGNTEAFF	TGTGCCAGCAGCTTAGGGGCTCCCGGGAACACTGAAGCTTTCTTT
TRBV7-9	-	-	TRBJ1-4	CASSYPTGPATNEKLFF	TGTGCCAGCAGCTACCCCACCGGGCCTGCAACTAATGAAAAACTGTTTTTT
TRBV7-9	-	-	TRBJ2-5	CASSPPHRETQYF	TGTGCCAGCAGCCCGCCCCATCGTGAGACCCAGTACTTC
TRBV9	once	TRBD2	TRBJ2-7	CASSAGTSSRQYF	TGTGCCAGCAGCGCCGGGACTAGTTCGCGGCAGTACTTC
TRBV4-3	-	-	TRBJ1-2	CASSRGINYGYTF	TGCGCCAGCAGCCGCGGAATAAACTATGGCTACACCTTC
TRBV4-1	-	-	TRBJ1-4	CASSQAGGRVQRSEKLFF	TGCGCCAGCAGCCAAGCTGGGGGACGGGTACAACGTAGTGAAAAACTGTTTTTT
TRBV4-1	-	-	TRBJ2-3	CASGVINTDTQYF	TGCGCCAGCGGGGTTATAAACACAGATACGCAGTATTTT
TRBV14	-	TRBD2	TRBJ2-2	CASSQGGFANTGELFF	TGTGCCAGCAGCCAGGGGGGGTTCGCGAACACCGGGGAGCTGTTTTTT
TRBV10-3	-	TRBD1	TRBJ1-1	CAITAGQETSEAFF	TGTGCCATCACTGCAGGACAGGAGACATCTGAAGCTTTCTTT
TRBV10-3	-	-	TRBJ1-4	CAISATDEKLFF	TGTGCCATCAGTGCGACAGACGAAAAACTGTTTTTT
TRBV18	-	-	TRBJ1-5	CASSGKGQPQHF	TGTGCCAGCTCAGGGAAGGGACAGCCCCAGCATTTT
TRBV9	-	TRBD1	TRBJ1-5	CASSVGQGVGQPQHF	TGTGCCAGCAGCGTAGGACAGGGTGTAGGTCAGCCCCAGCATTTT
TRBV9	-	TRBD2	TRBJ2-5	CASSVSGGGETQYF	TGTGCCAGCAGCGTTAGCGGGGGTGGAGAGACCCAGTACTTC
TRBV30	-	TRBD2	TRBJ2-3	CAWSAGLAGGPDTQYF	TGTGCCTGGAGTGCGGGACTAGCGGGGGGCCCAGATACGCAGTATTTT
TRBV27	-	-	TRBJ1-5	CASSLDSNQPQHF	TGTGCCAGCAGTCTGGATAGCAATCAGCCCCAGCATTTT
TRBV10-2	once	-	TRBJ1-4	CASSESSGTAGRELFF	TGCGCCAGCAGTGAGTCGAGTGGTACGGCTGGAAGGGAACTGTTTTTT
TRBV19	-	-	TRBJ1-1	CASSTRGRKNTEAFF	TGTGCCAGTAGTACCCGCGGCAGGAAGAACACTGAAGCTTTCTTT
TRBV28	-	-	TRBJ1-3	CASSPGGSGNTIYF	TGTGCCAGCAGTCCCGGGGGCTCTGGAAACACCATATATTTT
TRBV5-6	-	TRBD1	TRBJ2-2	CASSWPRDREDGELFF	TGTGCCAGCAGCTGGCCCCGGGACAGGGAGGACGGGGAGCTGTTTTTT
TRBV7-9	-	TRBD2	TRBJ2-3	CASSAPSGGARSDTQYF	TGTGCCAGCAGCGCTCCTAGCGGGGGGGCGAGGTCAGATACGCAGTATTTT
TRBV19	-	-	TRBJ1-5	CASSRIGTKYNSNQPQHF	TGTGCCAGTAGTCGAATCGGGACGAAATATAATAGCAATCAGCCCCAGCATTTT
TRBV30	once	-	TRBJ1-2	CAWRVQGNYGYTF	TGTGCCTGGAGGGTACAGGGTAACTATGGCTACACCTTC
TRBV28	-	TRBD1	TRBJ1-2	CASSPEDRGGGYTF	TGTGCCAGCAGTCCAGAGGACAGGGGAGGAGGCTACACCTTC
TRBV19	-	-	TRBJ1-3	CASSSEGLFSGNTIYF	TGTGCCAGTAGTTCAGAGGGTCTTTTCTCTGGAAACACCATATATTTT
TRBV7-9	-	TRBD1	TRBJ2-5	CASSVGTGGSYQETQYF	TGTGCCAGCAGCGTCGGGACAGGGGGCTCGTACCAAGAGACCCAGTACTTC
TRBV7-9	once	TRBD1	TRBJ2-1	CASSHRDSIHNEQFF	TGTGCCAGCAGCCACCGGGACAGTATTCACAATGAGCAGTTCTTC
TRBV30	-	TRBD2	TRBJ2-3	CAWTTGGLTDTQYF	TGTGCCTGGACGACGGGGGGGCTCACAGATACGCAGTATTTT
TRBV11-2	-	-	TRBJ2-3	CASSLDYRDGDTQYF	TGTGCCAGCAGCTTAGATTACAGGGATGGAGATACGCAGTATTTT
TRBV10-2	once	-	TRBJ1-1	CASSEDETDEAFF	TGCGCCAGCAGTGAGGACGAAACGGATGAAGCTTTCTTT
TRBV4-3	once	-	TRBJ2-4	CASSLEPGEQNIQYF	TGCGCCAGCAGCCTAGAACCGGGGGAGCAAAACATTCAGTACTTC
TRBV5-5	-	-	TRBJ1-6	CASSLVVNSPLHF	TGTGCCAGCAGCTTGGTAGTGAATTCACCCCTCCACTTT
TRBV10-3	-	TRBD1	TRBJ1-3	CAISVLTGAGNTIYF	TGTGCCATCAGTGTCCTAACAGGGGCTGGAAACACCATATATTTT
TRBV5-4	-	-	TRBJ2-3	CASRGQAPTDTQYF	TGTGCCAGCAGAGGTCAGGCCCCCACAGATACGCAGTATTTT
TRBV6-6	few	-	TRBJ1-5	CATGWDQPQHF	TGTGCCACCGGGTGGGATCAGCCCCAGCATTTT
TRBV9	medium-sized	-	TRBJ1-2	CASSPQGNYGYTF	TGTGCCAGCAGCCCCCAGGGCAACTATGGCTACACCTTC
TRBV28	-	TRBD1	TRBJ2-3	CASIKGDRGRTDTQYF	TGTGCCAGCATTAAGGGGGACAGGGGAAGGACAGATACGCAGTATTTT
TRBV6-1	-	-	TRBJ1-5	CASTLGAGAGQPQHF	TGTGCCAGCACCCTAGGGGCAGGGGCCGGGCAGCCCCAGCATTTT
TRBV5-6	-	-	TRBJ1-2	CASAPGPYGYTF	TGTGCCAGCGCCCCAGGGCCCTATGGCTACACCTTC
TRBV6-1	-	-	TRBJ1-1	CASSEEGTNTEAFF	TGTGCCAGCAGTGAGGAGGGCACAAACACTGAAGCTTTCTTT
TRBV28	once	TRBD1	TRBJ1-2	CASSFVRGRINYGYTF	TGTGCCAGCAGTTTCGTCAGGGGGCGCATTAACTATGGCTACACCTTC
TRBV6-5	-	-	TRBJ2-1	CASSFGLARGNEQFF	TGTGCCAGCAGCTTTGGACTGGCCCGTGGAAATGAGCAGTTCTTC
TRBV6-1	-	TRBD1	TRBJ1-2	CASRRQGAETYGYTF	TGTGCCAGCAGGAGACAGGGGGCCGAGACCTATGGCTACACCTTC
TRBV2	-	-	TRBJ1-1	CAGNRALNTEAFF	TGTGCCGGGAACAGGGCTTTGAACACTGAAGCTTTCTTT
TRBV2	-	TRBD1	TRBJ2-7	CASSEVTGGEQYF	TGTGCCAGCAGTGAAGTGACAGGGGGTGAGCAGTACTTC
TRBV7-9	-	-	TRBJ1-2	CASSPVNYGYTF	TGTGCCAGCAGCCCAGTTAACTATGGCTACACCTTC
TRBV7-6	-	-	TRBJ1-3	CASSFRDTSGNTIYF	TGTGCCAGCAGCTTCCGGGACACTTCTGGAAACACCATATATTTT
TRBV9	-	-	TRBJ1-4	CASSVAGRTNEKLFF	TGTGCCAGCAGCGTTGCGGGCAGGACTAATGAAAAACTGTTTTTT
TRBV6-5	-	-	TRBJ1-1	CASSTILELNTEAFF	TGTGCCAGCAGCACTATTCTAGAGTTGAACACTGAAGCTTTCTTT
TRBV4-3	once	-	TRBJ2-5	CASSQAYRGQGETQYF	TGCGCCAGCAGCCAAGCATATAGAGGTCAGGGAGAGACCCAGTACTTC
TRBV5-6	-	-	TRBJ2-5	CASSLLGAGYQETQYF	TGTGCCAGCAGCCTGCTGGGGGCGGGGTACCAAGAGACCCAGTACTTC
TRBV28	-	TRBD1	TRBJ1-2	CASSSRQGGEGYTF	TGTGCCAGCAGTTCAAGACAGGGGGGAGAGGGCTACACCTTC